Detailed here is one T cell receptor beta chain. Its target is unknown. The authors distributed each subset's genomic DNA evenly over several immunoSEQ plates. The protocol was immunoSEQ multiplex PCR, while the TCRdb copy is restricted to in-frame clones and leaves out a portion. Counted here are around 1.1 million clones, around three quarters occurring once; the ten biggest clones make up 0.89%. This sample is drawn from a study of shared clonotypes between healthy human individuals. Study-level points and caveats: Estimated richness was generally greater in naive than memory subsets.

The CDR3 loop spans 16 amino acids. V was clipped by 7 bases and J by 1 base, with 20 bases between them. Germline loops: CDR1 SGHRS, CDR2 YFSETQ. The TCR originated in a man between 18 and 35 years old in good health. Some clones in this sample may be carry-over from other donors' samples. Material: memory CD4+ T cells from PBMCs. Subset noted: CD45RA-negative fraction. The chain joins TRBV5-1 to TRBJ1-1; tentatively, D is TRBD1 (5 bases). The CDR3 DNA is TGCGCCAGCTCGGCGGGGCGGGATATAAGGAACACTGAAGCTTTCTTT. It yields the protein CASSAGRDIRNTEAFF.